Each of the 21 T cell receptor beta chains below was sequenced from the same sample in a study of blood T cell repertoires in COVID-19. Sequenced by immunoSEQ multiplex PCR; TCRdb stores in-frame clones only, minus some. Of hundreds of thousands of clones listed, 90% are singletons. Input material: PBMCs or T cells enriched from blood (not recorded which). These receptors came from a woman aged 18-35 years with acute COVID-19.

CDR3 sequence: CASSPGSKSTEAFF. Here the CDR3 DNA reads TGTGCCAGCTCACCCGGGAGTAAGAGCACTGAAGCTTTCTTT. This chain joins TRBV18 and TRBJ1-1; D call uncertain. CDR1 KGHSH and CDR2 LQKENI come from the germline V gene. Between the trimmed V and J ends, which lost 3 bases and 4 bases, there was a span of 12 bases. This CDR3 is 14 amino acids long.

This sequence joins TRBV3-1 (or the pseudogene TRBV3-2) and TRBJ2-5, with 9 nucleotides matching TRBD2. This CDR3 has 15 amino acids. From germline, CDR1 is LGHDT and CDR2 YNNKEL (reference sequence). The J segment lost 4 bases and the V segment lost 2 bases, leaving 5 bases of the junction unmatched. The CDR3 sequence is CASSQNPLAGETQYF. CDR3 sequence (DNA): TGTGCCAGCAGCCAAAATCCACTAGCGGGAGAGACCCAGTACTTC.

The J gene is TRBJ1-1, the V gene TRBV10-3; D gene uncertain. Germline CDR1 ENHRY, CDR2 SYGVKD. The CDR3 loop spans 15 amino acids. V was clipped by 2 bases and J by 4 bases, with 14 bases between them. The CDR3, as DNA: TGTGCCATCAGTGAGGTCAGCGTAAAAATCACTGAAGCTTTCTTT. Its protein product is CAISEVSVKITEAFF.

J is TRBJ2-7 and V is TRBV4-2, with 11 bases lining up with TRBD2. Trimming cost V 2 bases and J 0 bases; bases outside gene matches: 3. Germline V gene data show CDR1 as LGHNA and CDR2 as YNFKEQ. The CDR3 spans 16 residues. The CDR3 sequence: CASSQLAGGPSYEQYF. The CDR3 nucleotides are TGTGCCAGCAGCCAACTAGCGGGAGGTCCCTCCTACGAGCAGTACTTC.

The chain links TRBV5-1 to TRBJ2-1; 10 bases are shared with TRBD2. Germline values: CDR1 SGHRS, CDR2 YFSETQ. The length of the CDR3 is 16 residues. The V and J ends lost 3 bases and 7 bases, in that order; junction bases with no gene match: 10. The CDR3 coding sequence is TGCGCCAGCAGCTCCAAAACTAGCGGGGTTGGGAATGAGCAGTTCTTC. The encoded protein is CASSSKTSGVGNEQFF. Full variable domain (rest looked up from reference TRBV5-1 and TRBJ2-1): KAGVTQTPRYLIKTRGQQVTLSCSPISGHRSVSWYQQTPGQGLQFLFEYFSETQRNKGNFPGRFSGRQFSNSRSEMNVSTLELGDSALYLCASSSKTSGVGNEQFFGPGTRLTVL.

This rearrangement joins TRBV7-9 to TRBJ2-2; weak D call: TRBD1 (6 bases). The germline gives CDR1 SEHNR, CDR2 FQNEAQ (reference sequence). The CDR3 has 17 amino acids. Trimming removed 8 bases from V and 6 bases from J, with 25 bases in between. As DNA, the CDR3 is TGTGCCAGCGTCACCCACCCGGCGACAGGAGTCTCCGGGGAGCTGTTTTTT. Translated, it gives CASVTHPATGVSGELFF.

There are a few counts of this clone. The same CDR3 is also encoded by other DNA sequences in this sample. The chain joins TRBV12-3 or TRBV12-4 to TRBJ1-1, with D possibly TRBD1 on 6 matching bases. The V gene lost 5 bases and the J gene lost 2 bases, with 9 bases spanning the gap. The CDR3 sequence is 13 residues long. This chain's CDR3 is CASSPRGNTEAFF. The DNA for the CDR3 is TGTGCCAGCAGTCCCAGGGGAAACACTGAAGCTTTCTTT.

A word on this clone: The same CDR3 arises from other DNA sequences in this sample as well. V and J are TRBV7-9 and TRBJ2-7, with 12 bases identical to TRBD2. Germline values: CDR1 SEHNR, CDR2 FQNEAQ (reference sequence). V dropped 5 bases and J dropped 4; count of bases not matched to a gene: 3. CDR3 size: 14 residues. CDR3 nucleotide sequence: TGTGCCAGCAGCCCTCTAGCGGGAGGGTACGAGCAGTACTTC. Protein product: CASSPLAGGYEQYF.

This chain joins TRBV9 and TRBJ1-1, with D possibly being TRBD1 (5 bases). Trimming stripped 2 bases from V and 4 bases from J, with 9 bases between. Germline CDR1 is SGDLS and CDR2 is YYNGEE. This CDR3 spans 13 amino acids. The chain's CDR3 is CASSVGHGTEAFF. CDR3 DNA: TGTGCCAGCAGCGTCGGACACGGCACTGAAGCTTTCTTT.

This chain uses TRBV2 with TRBJ2-2; TRBD2 is a possible D gene (5 bases). CDR1 is SNHLY and CDR2 is FYNNEI in the germline V gene. V was clipped by 4 bases and J by 4 bases, with 10 bases between them. The CDR3 length is 14 residues. DNA of the CDR3: TGTGCCAGCAGTGTGCTAGCTGGCACCGGGGAGCTGTTTTTT. Its protein is CASSVLAGTGELFF.

V usage is TRBV12-3 or TRBV12-4 and J usage is TRBJ1-2; 9 bases agree with TRBD1. V shed 5 bases, J shed 8 bases, and the junction held 6 bases outside the gene matches. The CDR3 runs to 13 residues. CDR3 nucleotides: TGTGCCAGCAGTCCGACAGGGGGTAGAGGCTACACCTTC. Its protein is CASSPTGGRGYTF.

This sequence joins TRBV30 and TRBJ1-2; 8 bases agree with TRBD1. The V gene's germline CDR1 is GTSNPN and CDR2 SVGIG (reference sequence). The CDR3 has 12 amino acids. J was trimmed by 8 bases and V by 2 bases; bases with no gene match: 4. The CDR3 DNA reads as TGTGCCTGGAGTCCAGGGGGCCGGGGCTACACCTTC. Translated: CAWSPGGRGYTF.

This clone is a singleton in its sample. The rearrangement links TRBV7-2 to TRBJ2-4; tentative D call: TRBD1 (5 bases). The V gene lost 4 bases and the J gene lost 7 bases, with 20 bases spanning the gap. Germline V CDR1 and CDR2: SGHTA, FQGNSA. There are 16 residues in the CDR3. The CDR3 region has the DNA TGTGCCAGCAGCTCTATGAGGACACGTCCAGGGAACATTCAGTACTTC. Translated: CASSSMRTRPGNIQYF.

The J gene is TRBJ1-1, the V gene TRBV7-9; D is unclear. CDR1 SEHNR and CDR2 FQNEAQ come from the germline V gene (reference sequence). V was clipped by 1 base and J by 11 bases, with 8 bases between them. CDR3 length: 11 amino acids. CDR3 amino acids: CASSLEREAFF. The CDR3 DNA reads TGTGCCAGCAGCTTAGAAAGGGAGGCTTTCTTT.

This chain connects TRBV27 to TRBJ1-4; no reliable D call. There are 13 residues in the CDR3. Germline V gene lookup returns CDR1 MNHEY and CDR2 SMNVEV (reference sequence). Trimming stripped 8 bases from V and 8 bases from J, with 15 bases between. The chain's CDR3 is CASSNSGNEKLFF. The CDR3 DNA follows: TGTGCCAGCTCTAACTCAGGCAACGAAAAACTGTTTTTT.

This clone was counted a few times. The gene calls are TRBV5-4 and TRBJ1-1; no definite D call. The CDR3 is 16 residues long. The V end lost 3 bases, the J end lost 1 base, and 16 bases lay between the germline ends. Germline assignment: CDR1 SGHNT and CDR2 YYREEE (reference sequence). This chain's CDR3 is CASSSLGGLANTEAFF. In DNA, the CDR3 is TGTGCCAGCAGCTCGCTAGGTGGGTTGGCGAACACTGAAGCTTTCTTT.

Only a few counts were recorded for this clone. This chain uses TRBV9 with TRBJ2-7; TRBD1 matches 10 bases. This CDR3 region has 14 residues. V dropped 4 bases and J dropped 4; count of bases not matched to a gene: 5. The germline V gene has CDR1 SGDLS and CDR2 YYNGEE. CDR3 in amino acids: CASSHRTGGYEQYF. CDR3 in DNA: TGTGCCAGCAGCCACAGGACAGGGGGTTACGAGCAGTACTTC.

This clone was observed a single time. The genes are TRBV7-8 and TRBJ2-1; D is possibly TRBD2 (6 bases). This CDR3 has 18 amino acids. V was shortened by 0 bases and J by 1 base, with 16 bases between the two germline ends. The germline gives CDR1 SGHVS, CDR2 FQNEAQ. The CDR3 spells CASSLASSTRGSYNEQFF. For the CDR3, the DNA is TGTGCCAGCAGCTTAGCATCATCGACTAGAGGATCCTACAATGAGCAGTTCTTC.

This chain joins TRBV28 and TRBJ1-2; D gene uncertain. V gave up 6 bases and J gave up 0 bases, with 11 bases separating them. The CDR3 totals 14 residues. CDR1 and CDR2 from the germline V gene are MDHEN and SYDVKM. In nucleotides, the CDR3 is TGTGCCAGCAGCAAAACAGAAACTAACTATGGCTACACCTTC. This translates into CASSKTETNYGYTF.

This sequence joins TRBV7-2 and TRBJ2-3; 14 positions match TRBD2. The V gene's germline CDR1 is SGHTA and CDR2 FQGNSA. There are 16 residues in the CDR3. The ends lost 3 bases at V and 6 bases at J; junction bases unmatched: 5. CDR3 coding DNA: TGTGCCAGCAGCTTGACTAGCGGGAGGGCTGGGGATACGCAGTATTTT. Encoded protein: CASSLTSGRAGDTQYF.

The chain couples TRBV7-2 to TRBJ2-1; TRBD2 matches at 14 bases. The CDR3 length is 16 residues. The germline V gene has CDR1 SGHTA and CDR2 FQGNSA. V lost 5 bases to trimming and J lost 5 bases; unmatched junction nucleotides: 5. The CDR3 here is CASSRKGLAGDNEQFF. The CDR3 region has the DNA TGTGCCAGCAGCCGTAAGGGACTAGCGGGGGACAATGAGCAGTTCTTC.